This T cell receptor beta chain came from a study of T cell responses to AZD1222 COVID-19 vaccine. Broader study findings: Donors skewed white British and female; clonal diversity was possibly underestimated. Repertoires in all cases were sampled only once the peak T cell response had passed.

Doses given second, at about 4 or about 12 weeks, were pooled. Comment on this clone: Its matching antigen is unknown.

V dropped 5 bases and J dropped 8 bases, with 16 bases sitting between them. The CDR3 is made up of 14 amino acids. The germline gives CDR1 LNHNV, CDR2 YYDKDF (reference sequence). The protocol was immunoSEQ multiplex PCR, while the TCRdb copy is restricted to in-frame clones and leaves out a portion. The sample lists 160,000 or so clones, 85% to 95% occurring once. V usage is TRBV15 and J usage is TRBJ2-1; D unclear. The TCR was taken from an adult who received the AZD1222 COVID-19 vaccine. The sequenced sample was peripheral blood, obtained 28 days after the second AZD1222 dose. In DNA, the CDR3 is TGTGCCACCAGCTTATTATCCCACGTGGATGAGCAGTTCTTC. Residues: CATSLLSHVDEQFF.